The 30 T cell receptor beta chains listed next were all sequenced from one sample in a study of blood T cell repertoires in COVID-19. Sequenced by immunoSEQ multiplex PCR; TCRdb stores in-frame clones only, minus some. The sample shows 150,000 or so clones, around 86% of them seen only once. Sequenced sample: peripheral blood. The receptors were sampled from a man aged 55-75 years with COVID-19, enrolled during active disease.

The table lists this clone with a count of one. The chain carries TRBV28 and TRBJ2-1; 8 nucleotides match TRBD2. Germline values: CDR1 MDHEN, CDR2 SYDVKM. There are 16 residues in the CDR3. V was pared by 5 bases and J by 5 bases, with 11 bases of the junction left unmatched. CDR3 coding DNA: TGTGCCAGCAGTCCCTCGAGCGGGGGTGGGCACAATGAGCAGTTCTTC. This sequence encodes CASSPSSGGGHNEQFF. The full variable domain, completed using reference TRBV28 and TRBJ2-1, is DVKVTQSSRYLVKRTGEKVFLECVQDMDHENMFWYRQDPGLGLRLIYFSYDVKMKEKGDIPEGYSVSREKKERFSLILESASTNQTSMYLCASSPSSGGGHNEQFFGPGTRLTVL.

This clone was recorded once. The gene calls are TRBV3-1 (or the pseudogene TRBV3-2) and TRBJ1-5, with 8 bases matching TRBD1. V shed 1 base, J shed 6 bases, and the junction held 5 bases outside the gene matches. The length of the CDR3 is 15 residues. Germline V gene sequence: CDR1 LGHDT, CDR2 YNNKEL (reference sequence). This chain's CDR3 is CASSQGTGSSQPQHF. As DNA, the CDR3 is TGTGCCAGCAGCCAAGGGACAGGGTCGAGTCAGCCCCAGCATTTT.

CDR3: CASGNRDSNEKLFF. For the CDR3, the DNA is TGTGCCAGCGGAAACCGGGACAGTAATGAAAAACTGTTTTTT. The genes are TRBV6-5 and TRBJ1-4; TRBD1 aligns across 7 bases. The trim removed 8 bases at V and 4 bases at J, leaving 7 bases unmatched. Germline V gene sequence: CDR1 MNHEY, CDR2 SVGAGI. The CDR3 is 14 amino acids.

Turning to this clone: The identical CDR3 is also encoded by other nucleotide sequences in the sample. The rearrangement uses TRBV5-1 and TRBJ2-3; no clear D gene. Deletions cut 0 bases from V and 0 bases from J, with 5 bases between. This CDR3 has 14 residues. The germline V gene has CDR1 SGHRS and CDR2 YFSETQ. CDR3 nucleotide sequence: TGCGCCAGCAGCTTGGCAGCGAGCACAGATACGCAGTATTTT. Its protein product is CASSLAASTDTQYF.

The chain recombines TRBV2 with TRBJ2-1; 12 bases are a match to TRBD2. V was clipped by 7 bases and J by 15 bases; unmatched bases: 16. CDR3 size: 15 residues. Germline lookup yields CDR1 SNHLY and CDR2 FYNNEI. The CDR3 loop reads CASTRALAGGGELFF. As DNA, the CDR3 is TGTGCCAGCACCCGAGCACTAGCGGGAGGCGGGGAGTTGTTCTTC.

The chain is built from TRBV9 and TRBJ2-3; TRBD2 aligns across 10 bases. Germline assignment: CDR1 SGDLS and CDR2 YYNGEE. The CDR3 contains 17 residues. Trimming removed 3 bases from V and 4 bases from J; junction bases left unmatched: 11. The CDR3 sequence: CASSAPSGTSVSDTQYF. The CDR3 DNA reads TGTGCCAGCAGCGCCCCTTCCGGGACTAGCGTCTCAGATACGCAGTATTTT.

V and J are TRBV9 and TRBJ1-1, with D unresolved. Germline V gene data show CDR1 as SGDLS and CDR2 as YYNGEE. The CDR3 length is 15 residues. The V end was cut by 7 bases, the J end by 3 bases, with 19 bases between. The CDR3 bases are TGTGCCAGCGTCCCAGTTTCTGGGCCTGACACTGAAGCTTTCTTT. It codes for CASVPVSGPDTEAFF.

The chain links TRBV6-5 to TRBJ1-2; the match to TRBD1 covers 10 bases. V shed 2 bases, J shed 6 bases, and the junction held 3 bases outside the gene matches. The CDR3 sequence is 14 residues long. Germline V gives CDR1 MNHEY, CDR2 SVGAGI. CDR3 region: CASSYGTGEDGYTF. As DNA, the CDR3 is TGTGCCAGCAGTTACGGGACAGGGGAAGATGGCTACACCTTC.

V is TRBV6-6 and J is TRBJ1-1; 8 bases line up with TRBD1. CDR1 is MNHNY and CDR2 is SVGAGI in the germline V gene (reference sequence). The CDR3 totals 16 residues. V shed 4 bases, J shed 0 bases, and the junction held 7 bases outside the gene matches. This chain's CDR3 is CASSLDRALMNTEAFF. The DNA for the CDR3 is TGTGCCAGCAGTTTGGACAGGGCACTCATGAACACTGAAGCTTTCTTT.

The chain couples TRBV5-1 to TRBJ2-4, with a weak D call TRBD2 (5 bases). V was pared by 4 bases and J by 7 bases, with 15 bases between. This CDR3 spans 14 amino acids. CDR1 and CDR2 (germline): SGHRS, YFSETQ. Written as DNA, the CDR3 is TGCGCCAGCAGCCCGGAGGACCAGAAGAACATTCAGTACTTC. Protein sequence: CASSPEDQKNIQYF.

The chain carries TRBV24-1 and TRBJ2-2; TRBD1 aligns across 7 bases. J gave up 3 bases and V 4 bases, and 7 bases lay outside the gene matches. Germline assignment: CDR1 KGHDR and CDR2 SFDVKD. The CDR3 has 16 amino acids. The CDR3 DNA reads as TGTGCCACCAGTGACCCACAGGGGTCCTACACCGGGGAGCTGTTTTTT. Translated: CATSDPQGSYTGELFF.

This clone was recorded only once. The rearrangement uses TRBV28 and TRBJ2-1; 11 bases line up with TRBD1. Unmatched junction bases numbered 5, after V lost 7 bases and J lost 3 bases. Germline CDR1 is MDHEN and CDR2 is SYDVKM. CDR3 length: 15 amino acids. CDR3 protein: CASNTGTGGYNEQFF. Here the CDR3 DNA reads TGTGCCAGCAATACCGGGACAGGGGGCTACAATGAGCAGTTCTTC.

The chain has TRBV7-9 and TRBJ1-4; D uncertain. V dropped 1 base and J dropped 8 bases, with 11 bases sitting between them. The CDR3 extends over 14 amino acids. The germline gives CDR1 SEHNR, CDR2 FQNEAQ (reference sequence). CDR3 DNA sequence: TGTGCCAGCAGCTTAGGAGGGTTAGGCGAAAAACTGTTTTTT. It translates to CASSLGGLGEKLFF.

The chain combines TRBV5-1 with TRBJ1-1, with D unresolved. Germline CDR1 SGHRS, CDR2 YFSETQ. Trimming removed 2 bases from V and 1 base from J, with 12 bases in between. This CDR3 comprises 15 residues. CDR3 residues: CASSFLGLGNTEAFF. The CDR3 bases are TGCGCCAGCAGCTTCCTAGGCCTGGGGAACACTGAAGCTTTCTTT.

This clone was detected only once. This chain connects TRBV3-1 (or the pseudogene TRBV3-2) to TRBJ2-2, with 12 positions matching TRBD2. From germline, CDR1 is LGHDT and CDR2 YNNKEL (reference sequence). The CDR3 has 18 amino acids. Unmatched junction bases numbered 6, after V lost 4 bases and J lost 0 bases. As DNA, the CDR3 is TGTGCCAGCAGCCCACGGGGACTAGCGGGCTCGAACACCGGGGAGCTGTTTTTT. Translation: CASSPRGLAGSNTGELFF.

The chain joins TRBV7-2 to TRBJ2-1, with TRBD1 matching over 9 bases. This CDR3 is built from 17 residues. Germline V gene data show CDR1 as SGHTA and CDR2 as FQGNSA. The V gene end was trimmed by 5 bases and the J gene end by 5 bases; junction bases not matched to a gene: 13. The CDR3 DNA sequence: TGTGCCAGCAGCCGTGTTCGGGCACAGGGGGCCCACAATGAGCAGTTCTTC. Residues: CASSRVRAQGAHNEQFF.

The chain is built from TRBV5-1 and TRBJ2-7, with TRBD1 as a possible D gene (6 bases). This CDR3 spans 15 amino acids. V was cut by 0 bases and J by 4 bases, with 14 bases left in between. The germline V gene encodes CDR1 SGHRS and CDR2 YFSETQ. CDR3 bases: TGCGCCAGCAGCTTGGTGTCAGGGGCTGAGTACGAGCAGTACTTC. Its protein product is CASSLVSGAEYEQYF.

The chain joins TRBV7-2 to TRBJ1-1; TRBD1 might be the D (5 bases). V was shortened by 5 bases and J by 4 bases, with 14 bases between the two germline ends. The CDR3 totals 14 residues. CDR1 is SGHTA, CDR2 FQGNSA, per germline. The CDR3 region has the DNA TGTGCCAGCAGCCAAAGCGGGGGGGGCACTGAAGCTTTCTTT. It encodes CASSQSGGGTEAFF.

CDR3 residues: CASMKGATGANVLTF. As DNA, the CDR3 is TGTGCCAGCATGAAGGGGGCGACTGGGGCCAACGTCCTGACTTTC. This chain joins TRBV7-3 and TRBJ2-6, with TRBD1 identical over 7 bases. Unmatched junction bases numbered 5, after V lost 7 bases and J lost 2 bases. Germline lookup yields CDR1 SGHTA and CDR2 FQGTGA. CDR3 length equals 15 residues.

The rearrangement uses TRBV14 and TRBJ1-1; tentative D call: TRBD1 (6 bases). There are 14 residues in the CDR3. V shed 8 bases and J shed 4 bases, with 17 bases lying between them. CDR1 SGHDN and CDR2 FVKESK come from the germline V gene. CDR3 DNA sequence: TGTGCCAGCCGATTCAGGGGAATGGGCACTGAAGCTTTCTTT. This translates into CASRFRGMGTEAFF.

This clone was counted a few times. The gene calls are TRBV29-1 and TRBJ2-5; 12 positions agree with TRBD2. Germline CDR1 and CDR2: SQVTM and ANQGSEA. This CDR3 region has 13 residues. Unmatched junction bases numbered 3, after V lost 6 bases and J lost 4 bases. The chain's CDR3 is CSVEGLAGETQYF. CDR3 bases: TGCAGCGTCGAGGGACTAGCGGGAGAGACCCAGTACTTC.

The V and J genes are TRBV9 and TRBJ2-7; unclear D gene. CDR1 is SGDLS, CDR2 YYNGEE, per germline. The CDR3 sequence is 12 residues long. Trimming stripped 4 bases from V and 5 bases from J, with 10 bases between. The CDR3 loop reads CASSRQENEQYF. The CDR3 DNA sequence: TGTGCCAGCAGCCGCCAAGAGAACGAGCAGTACTTC.

The J gene is TRBJ2-2, the V gene TRBV5-5; D gene ambiguous. The CDR3 has 17 residues. In germline, CDR1 is SGHKS, CDR2 YYEKEE (reference sequence). V lost 2 bases and J lost 4, with 18 bases in between. The chain's CDR3 is CASSFSTANLLTGELFF. CDR3 nucleotide sequence: TGTGCCAGCAGCTTTAGTACTGCTAATCTCCTCACCGGGGAGCTGTTTTTT.

The chain links TRBV30 to TRBJ2-5; 8 nucleotides match TRBD1. After removal of 2 bases from V and 5 bases from J, the junction contained 13 bases not matched to a gene. The V gene's germline CDR1 is GTSNPN and CDR2 SVGIG (reference sequence). The CDR3 spans 16 residues. CDR3 amino acids: CAWSSSPQGARETQYF. The CDR3 DNA reads TGTGCCTGGAGTTCCTCACCCCAGGGGGCTCGGGAGACCCAGTACTTC.

The genes are TRBV18 and TRBJ2-7; D gene uncertain. V gave up 3 bases and J gave up 4 bases, with 7 bases separating them. This CDR3 contains 12 residues. From germline, CDR1 is KGHSH and CDR2 LQKENI. CDR3 DNA sequence: TGTGCCAGCTCACCTAGAGAATACGAGCAGTACTTC. Its translation is CASSPREYEQYF.

This clone was seen only once. The chain combines TRBV9 with TRBJ1-1; D is ambiguous. CDR3 length: 17 amino acids. V dropped 2 bases and J dropped 4 bases, with 21 bases sitting between them. CDR1 and CDR2 (germline): SGDLS, YYNGEE. The CDR3: CASSVFDYQAGGTEAFF. As DNA, the CDR3 is TGTGCCAGCAGCGTTTTCGACTACCAGGCGGGCGGCACTGAAGCTTTCTTT. Full variable domain (missing parts from reference TRBV9 and TRBJ1-1): DSGVTQTPKHLITATGQRVTLRCSPRSGDLSVYWYQQSLDQGLQFLIQYYNGEERAKGNILERFSAQQFPDLHSELNLSSLELGDSALYFCASSVFDYQAGGTEAFFGQGTRLTVV.

The chain combines TRBV5-8 with TRBJ1-1; 10 bases match TRBD1. J was trimmed by 0 bases and V by 4 bases; bases with no gene match: 6. The length of the CDR3 is 16 residues. Germline assignment: CDR1 SGHTS and CDR2 YDEGEE. Here the CDR3 DNA reads TGTGCCAGCAGCCTGGGACAGGGGATTATGAACACTGAAGCTTTCTTT. Translation: CASSLGQGIMNTEAFF.

This rearrangement joins TRBV5-5 to TRBJ1-2, with TRBD1 matching over 10 bases. The CDR3 contains 15 residues. Germline CDR1 SGHKS, CDR2 YYEKEE (reference sequence). V dropped 4 bases and J dropped 2; count of bases not matched to a gene: 5. CDR3 region: CASSAQGQGNYGYTF. In nucleotides, the CDR3 is TGTGCCAGCAGCGCCCAGGGACAGGGGAACTATGGCTACACCTTC.

The CDR3 here is CAWSAGINQPQHF. The CDR3 nucleotides are TGTGCCTGGAGTGCAGGGATCAATCAGCCCCAGCATTTT. The rearrangement links TRBV30 to TRBJ1-5; D might be TRBD1 (5 bases). The CDR3 is 13 amino acids. Trimming removed 1 base at V and 3 bases at J, with 7 bases between. Germline V lookup: CDR1 GTSNPN, CDR2 SVGIG (reference sequence).

The chain has TRBV15 and TRBJ1-2, with TRBD1 matching 7 bases. CDR3 length: 16 amino acids. J gave up 5 bases and V 1 base, and 10 bases lay outside the gene matches. The germline gives CDR1 LNHNV, CDR2 YYDKDF (reference sequence). The CDR3: CATSRGARGLEYGYTF. The CDR3 region has the DNA TGTGCCACCAGCAGAGGGGCAAGGGGGCTGGAATATGGCTACACCTTC.